The rows below give T cell receptor beta chains drawn from one sample of a study of chemoradiotherapy in HPV16-positive cancers. Libraries were prepared by immunoSEQ multiplex PCR; TCRdb keeps only in-frame clonotypes and omits some of them. Of about 3,400 clones listed, around nine tenths were seen once; the top ten hold approximately 2.5%. The sample here was blood, taken from a patient who underwent chemoradiotherapy. Receptor source: a human donor with HPV-associated anogenital cancer. CDR3s include the opening cysteine and the closing phenylalanine or tryptophan. A D gene is named only where the DNA matches it firmly. Expanded clones are given a class, and other clones once, few, many or no size at all.

v_call: TRBV5-6
j_call: TRBJ1-5
clone_size: -
d_call: -
cdr3_nt: TGTGCCAGCAGCTTGCAAAGGACACTCAATCAGCCCCAGCATTTT
cdr3_aa: CASSLQRTLNQPQHF

v_call: TRBV7-9
j_call: TRBJ1-1
clone_size: -
d_call: -
cdr3_nt: TGTGCCAGCAGCCCCCGGGTGGGGGGCGAGGGTGAAGCTTTCTTT
cdr3_aa: CASSPRVGGEGEAFF

v_call: TRBV19
j_call: TRBJ1-5
clone_size: -
d_call: -
cdr3_nt: TGTGCCAGTAGTATTGGACGGGACACCTACAAGCCCCAGCATTTT
cdr3_aa: CASSIGRDTYKPQHF

v_call: TRBV6-1
j_call: TRBJ1-6
clone_size: -
d_call: -
cdr3_nt: TGTGCCAGCAGTGAAGGAAGGTACTGGCAGGGTTCACCCCTCCACTTT
cdr3_aa: CASSEGRYWQGSPLHF

v_call: TRBV14
j_call: TRBJ2-1
clone_size: -
d_call: TRBD2
cdr3_nt: TGTGCCAGCAGCCAGGTGGGACTAGCGGTTGGGCAGTTCTTC
cdr3_aa: CASSQVGLAVGQFF

v_call: TRBV15
j_call: TRBJ2-5
clone_size: -
d_call: -
cdr3_nt: TGTGCCACCAGTCCCGATTCCTCACCGTACTTC
cdr3_aa: CATSPDSSPYF

v_call: TRBV28
j_call: TRBJ1-3
clone_size: -
d_call: -
cdr3_nt: TGTGCCAGCAGTTCTAGCGGGGCACGGGCTGGAAACACCATATATTTT
cdr3_aa: CASSSSGARAGNTIYF

v_call: TRBV7-2
j_call: TRBJ2-3
clone_size: -
d_call: -
cdr3_nt: TGTGCCAGCAGCTTAGCGGGCCAGGGGAGCACAGATACGCAGTATTTT
cdr3_aa: CASSLAGQGSTDTQYF

v_call: TRBV7-2
j_call: TRBJ1-2
clone_size: -
d_call: -
cdr3_nt: TGTGCCAGCAGTAACGGCGGGCAGGGCTCCTCCTATGGCTACACCTTC
cdr3_aa: CASSNGGQGSSYGYTF

v_call: TRBV4-1
j_call: TRBJ2-7
clone_size: once
d_call: -
cdr3_nt: TGCGCCAGCAGCCAAGATCGGGCAGGGATCTCCTACGAGCAGTACTTC
cdr3_aa: CASSQDRAGISYEQYF

v_call: TRBV19
j_call: TRBJ2-1
clone_size: -
d_call: -
cdr3_nt: TGTGCCAGTAGTATAGAGGGAGCAGGCTACAATGAGCAGTTCTTC
cdr3_aa: CASSIEGAGYNEQFF

v_call: TRBV19
j_call: TRBJ1-1
clone_size: -
d_call: -
cdr3_nt: TGTGCCAGTAGTCGAAAATTGGGGGGCGAAGCTTTCTTT
cdr3_aa: CASSRKLGGEAFF

v_call: TRBV9
j_call: TRBJ2-2
clone_size: -
d_call: -
cdr3_nt: TGTGCCAGCAGCTCCGGGGCCGGCGACCCGAACACCGGGGAGCTGTTTTTT
cdr3_aa: CASSSGAGDPNTGELFF

v_call: TRBV4-3
j_call: TRBJ2-7
clone_size: -
d_call: -
cdr3_nt: TGCGCCAGCAGCCAGACCTTCGGGGGACTCGGGGAGCAGTACTTC
cdr3_aa: CASSQTFGGLGEQYF

v_call: TRBV7-6
j_call: TRBJ2-5
clone_size: -
d_call: -
cdr3_nt: TGTGCCAGCAGCTTGGGTCAAGAGACCCAGTACTTC
cdr3_aa: CASSLGQETQYF

v_call: TRBV18
j_call: TRBJ2-7
clone_size: -
d_call: -
cdr3_nt: TGTGCCAGCTCACCTGACAGCACCTACGAGCAGTACTTC
cdr3_aa: CASSPDSTYEQYF

v_call: TRBV29-1
j_call: TRBJ1-1
clone_size: -
d_call: -
cdr3_nt: TGCAGCGTTGGACTTGACCACCTGAACACTGAAGCTTTCTTT
cdr3_aa: CSVGLDHLNTEAFF

v_call: TRBV7-8
j_call: TRBJ2-7
clone_size: -
d_call: TRBD1
cdr3_nt: TGTGCCAGCAGCTCCCGGGACAGGTCCTACGAGCAGTACTTC
cdr3_aa: CASSSRDRSYEQYF

v_call: TRBV2
j_call: TRBJ2-3
clone_size: -
d_call: -
cdr3_nt: TGTGCCAGCAGTGGCGGGATCGGGAATACGCAGTATTTT
cdr3_aa: CASSGGIGNTQYF

v_call: TRBV9
j_call: TRBJ2-3
clone_size: -
d_call: -
cdr3_nt: TGTGCCAGCAGCCCTGGTTCTCCGCCAGACGTAACGCAGTATTTT
cdr3_aa: CASSPGSPPDVTQYF

v_call: TRBV28
j_call: TRBJ2-7
clone_size: few
d_call: TRBD2
cdr3_nt: TGTGCCAGCAGTTTAACTAGCGGGGAGAGCTCCTACGAGCAGTACTTC
cdr3_aa: CASSLTSGESSYEQYF

v_call: TRBV5-1
j_call: TRBJ2-5
clone_size: -
d_call: -
cdr3_nt: TGCGCCAGCAGCTTGGAGGTAGGGGGGGAGACCCAGTACTTC
cdr3_aa: CASSLEVGGETQYF

v_call: TRBV5-1
j_call: TRBJ1-2
clone_size: -
d_call: TRBD1
cdr3_nt: TGCGCCAGCAGCCCGGGACAGGGGGTTTACTCTTATGGCTACACCTTC
cdr3_aa: CASSPGQGVYSYGYTF

v_call: TRBV7-6
j_call: TRBJ2-7
clone_size: -
d_call: -
cdr3_nt: TGTGCCAGCAGCTTACTGGGCTACGAGCAGTACTTC
cdr3_aa: CASSLLGYEQYF

v_call: TRBV6-1
j_call: TRBJ2-1
clone_size: -
d_call: TRBD2
cdr3_nt: TGTGCCAGCAGTGAAAGTCTAGCGGACTACAATGAGCAGTTCTTC
cdr3_aa: CASSESLADYNEQFF

v_call: TRBV19
j_call: TRBJ1-5
clone_size: -
d_call: TRBD1
cdr3_nt: TGTGCCAGTAGCCGGACAGGGAGCCTCAATCAGCCCCAGCATTTT
cdr3_aa: CASSRTGSLNQPQHF

v_call: TRBV28
j_call: TRBJ1-5
clone_size: -
d_call: TRBD1
cdr3_nt: TGTGCCAGCAGCGTCGGACAGGGAAGACAGCCCCAGCATTTT
cdr3_aa: CASSVGQGRQPQHF

v_call: TRBV6-6
j_call: TRBJ2-3
clone_size: -
d_call: -
cdr3_nt: TGTGCCAGCAGTCCGCCAGGCACAGATACGCAGTATTTT
cdr3_aa: CASSPPGTDTQYF

v_call: TRBV7-9
j_call: TRBJ1-1
clone_size: -
d_call: -
cdr3_nt: TGTGCCAGCAGCTTAGTCTCAGAAACTGAAGCTTTCTTT
cdr3_aa: CASSLVSETEAFF

v_call: TRBV5-6
j_call: TRBJ1-2
clone_size: -
d_call: -
cdr3_nt: TGTGCCAGCAGCTTGCAGGGGCCGCTTCATGGCTACACCTTC
cdr3_aa: CASSLQGPLHGYTF

v_call: TRBV6-5
j_call: TRBJ1-1
clone_size: -
d_call: -
cdr3_nt: TGTGCCAGCAGCCTCTACCCGGGGGCTGAAGCTTTCTTT
cdr3_aa: CASSLYPGAEAFF

v_call: TRBV5-1
j_call: TRBJ1-6
clone_size: -
d_call: -
cdr3_nt: TGCGCCAGCAGCTTGGACCCTAATTCACCCCTCCACTTT
cdr3_aa: CASSLDPNSPLHF

v_call: TRBV9
j_call: TRBJ1-5
clone_size: -
d_call: -
cdr3_nt: TGTGCCAGCAGCGTTTCAGGTAGCAATCAGCCCCAGCATTTT
cdr3_aa: CASSVSGSNQPQHF

v_call: TRBV28
j_call: TRBJ1-1
clone_size: -
d_call: -
cdr3_nt: TGTGCCAGCAGTTTCCCCCGGCAGGGAGGGATTCGGAGCACTGAAGCTTTCTTT
cdr3_aa: CASSFPRQGGIRSTEAFF